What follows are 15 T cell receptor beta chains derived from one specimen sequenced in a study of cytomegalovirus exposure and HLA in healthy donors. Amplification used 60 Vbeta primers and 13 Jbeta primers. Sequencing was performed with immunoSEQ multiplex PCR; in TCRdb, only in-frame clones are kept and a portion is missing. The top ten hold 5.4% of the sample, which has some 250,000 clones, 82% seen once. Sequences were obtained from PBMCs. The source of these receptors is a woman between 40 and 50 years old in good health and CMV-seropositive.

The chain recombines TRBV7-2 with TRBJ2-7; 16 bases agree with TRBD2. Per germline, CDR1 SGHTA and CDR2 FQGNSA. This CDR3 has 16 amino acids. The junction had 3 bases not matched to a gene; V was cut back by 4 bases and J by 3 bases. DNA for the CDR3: TGTGCCAGCAGCTCAGGGACTAGCGGGAGGGTCTACGAGCAGTACTTC. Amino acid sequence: CASSSGTSGRVYEQYF.

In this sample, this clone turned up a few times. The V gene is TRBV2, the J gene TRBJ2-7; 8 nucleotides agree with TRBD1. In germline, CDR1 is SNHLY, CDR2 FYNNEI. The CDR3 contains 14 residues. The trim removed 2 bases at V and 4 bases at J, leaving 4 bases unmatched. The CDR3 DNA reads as TGTGCCAGCAGTGAAAGGACAGGGTTTTACGAGCAGTACTTC. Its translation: CASSERTGFYEQYF.

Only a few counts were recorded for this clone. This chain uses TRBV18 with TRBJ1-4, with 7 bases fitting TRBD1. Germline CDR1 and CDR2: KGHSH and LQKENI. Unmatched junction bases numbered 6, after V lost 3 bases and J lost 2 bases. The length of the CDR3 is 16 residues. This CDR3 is CASSPFTTGTNEKLFF. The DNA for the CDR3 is TGTGCCAGCTCACCTTTCACGACAGGGACTAATGAAAAACTGTTTTTT. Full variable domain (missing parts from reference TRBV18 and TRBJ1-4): NAGVMQNPRHLVRRRGQEARLRCSPMKGHSHVYWYRQLPEEGLKFMVYLQKENIIDESGMPKERFSAEFPKEGPSILRIQQVVRGDSAAYFCASSPFTTGTNEKLFFGSGTQLSVL.

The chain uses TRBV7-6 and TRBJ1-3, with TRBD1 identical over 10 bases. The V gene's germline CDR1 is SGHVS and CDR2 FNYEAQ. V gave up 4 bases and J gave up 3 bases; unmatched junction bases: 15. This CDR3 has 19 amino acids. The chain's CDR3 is CASSWETGGILTIGNTIYF. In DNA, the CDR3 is TGTGCCAGCAGCTGGGAGACAGGGGGCATATTAACGATTGGAAACACCATATATTTT.

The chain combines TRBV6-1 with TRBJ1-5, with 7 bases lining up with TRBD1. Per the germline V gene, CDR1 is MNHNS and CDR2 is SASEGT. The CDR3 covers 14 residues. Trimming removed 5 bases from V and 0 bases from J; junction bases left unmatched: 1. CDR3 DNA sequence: TGTGCCAGCAGTAACAGGGGTAGCAATCAGCCCCAGCATTTT. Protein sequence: CASSNRGSNQPQHF.

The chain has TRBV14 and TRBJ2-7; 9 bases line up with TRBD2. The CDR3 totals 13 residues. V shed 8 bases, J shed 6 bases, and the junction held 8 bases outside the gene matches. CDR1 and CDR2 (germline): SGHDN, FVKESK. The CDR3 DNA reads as TGTGCCAGCCGTACTAGCGGGCAGGGCGAGCAGTACTTC. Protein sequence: CASRTSGQGEQYF.

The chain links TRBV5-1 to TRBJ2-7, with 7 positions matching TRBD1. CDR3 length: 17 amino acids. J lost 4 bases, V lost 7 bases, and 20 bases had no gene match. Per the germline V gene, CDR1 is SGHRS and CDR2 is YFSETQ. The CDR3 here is CASFPLPKGQLLYEQYF. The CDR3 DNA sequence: TGCGCCAGCTTCCCCCTCCCTAAGGGACAGCTGCTTTACGAGCAGTACTTC.

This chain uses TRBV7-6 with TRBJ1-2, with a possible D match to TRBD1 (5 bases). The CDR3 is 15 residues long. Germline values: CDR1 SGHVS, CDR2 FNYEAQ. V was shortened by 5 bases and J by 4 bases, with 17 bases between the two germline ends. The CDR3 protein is CASSPRPSDSYGYTF. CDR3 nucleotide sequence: TGTGCCAGCAGCCCCCGACCTTCAGACAGCTATGGCTACACCTTC. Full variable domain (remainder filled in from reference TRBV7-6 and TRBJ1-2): GAGVSQSPRYKVTKRGQDVALRCDPISGHVSLYWYRQALGQGPEFLTYFNYEAQQDKSGLPNDRFSAERPEGSISTLTIQRTEQRDSAMYRCASSPRPSDSYGYTFGSGTRLTVV.

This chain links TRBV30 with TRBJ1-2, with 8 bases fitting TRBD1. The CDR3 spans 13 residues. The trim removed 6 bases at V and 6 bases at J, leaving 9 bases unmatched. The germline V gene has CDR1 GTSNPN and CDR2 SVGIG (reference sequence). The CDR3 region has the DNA TGTGCCTGCCGTGACAGGGGAGAAGATGGCTACACCTTC. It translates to CACRDRGEDGYTF.

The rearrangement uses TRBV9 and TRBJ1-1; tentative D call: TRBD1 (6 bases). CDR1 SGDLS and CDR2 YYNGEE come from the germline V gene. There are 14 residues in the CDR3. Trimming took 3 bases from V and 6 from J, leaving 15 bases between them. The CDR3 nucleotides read TGTGCCAGCAGCGGGCTTACAGGGAGCGCTGAAGCTTTCTTT. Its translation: CASSGLTGSAEAFF. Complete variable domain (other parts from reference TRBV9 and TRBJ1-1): DSGVTQTPKHLITATGQRVTLRCSPRSGDLSVYWYQQSLDQGLQFLIQYYNGEERAKGNILERFSAQQFPDLHSELNLSSLELGDSALYFCASSGLTGSAEAFFGQGTRLTVV.

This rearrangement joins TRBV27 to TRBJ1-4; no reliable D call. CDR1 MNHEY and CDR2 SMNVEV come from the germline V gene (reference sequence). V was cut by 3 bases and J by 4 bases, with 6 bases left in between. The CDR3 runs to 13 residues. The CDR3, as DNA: TGTGCCAGCAGTTTCCTCCGTAATGAAAAACTGTTTTTT. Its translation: CASSFLRNEKLFF.

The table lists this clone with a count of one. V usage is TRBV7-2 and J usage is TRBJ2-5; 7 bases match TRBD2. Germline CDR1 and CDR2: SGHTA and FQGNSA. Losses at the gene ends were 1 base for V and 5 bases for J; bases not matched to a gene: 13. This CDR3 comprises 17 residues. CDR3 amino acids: CASSLVGGGGGAETQYF. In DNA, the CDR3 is TGTGCCAGCAGCTTAGTCGGGGGTGGCGGGGGTGCGGAGACCCAGTACTTC.

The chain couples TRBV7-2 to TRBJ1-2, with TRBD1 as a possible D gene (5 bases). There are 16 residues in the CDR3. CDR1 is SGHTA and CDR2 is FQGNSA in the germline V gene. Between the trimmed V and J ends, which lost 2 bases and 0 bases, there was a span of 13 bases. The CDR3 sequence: CASSLSGGATNYGYTF. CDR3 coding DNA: TGTGCCAGCAGCTTAAGTGGAGGGGCGACTAACTATGGCTACACCTTC. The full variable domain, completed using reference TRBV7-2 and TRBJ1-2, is GAGVSQSPSNKVTEKGKDVELRCDPISGHTALYWYRQSLGQGLEFLIYFQGNSAPDKSGLPSDRFSAERTGGSVSTLTIQRTQQEDSAVYLCASSLSGGATNYGYTFGSGTRLTVV.

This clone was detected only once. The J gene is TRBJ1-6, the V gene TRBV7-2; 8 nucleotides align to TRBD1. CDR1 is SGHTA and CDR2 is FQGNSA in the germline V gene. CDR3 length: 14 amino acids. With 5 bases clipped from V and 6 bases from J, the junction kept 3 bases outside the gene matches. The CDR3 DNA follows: TGTGCCAGCAGCCGTCAGGGGGCTAATTCACCCCTCCACTTT. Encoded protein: CASSRQGANSPLHF.

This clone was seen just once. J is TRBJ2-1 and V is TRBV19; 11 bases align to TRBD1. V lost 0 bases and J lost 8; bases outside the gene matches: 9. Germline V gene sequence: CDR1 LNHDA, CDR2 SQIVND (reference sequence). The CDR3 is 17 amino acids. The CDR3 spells CASSIDGWDRGMDEQFF. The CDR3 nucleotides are TGTGCCAGTAGTATAGACGGTTGGGACAGGGGGATGGATGAGCAGTTCTTC.